This TCR beta chain was captured in a study of blood T cell repertoires in COVID-19. Germline assignment: CDR1 MGHRA and CDR2 YSYEKL. CDR3 size: 15 residues. The J segment lost 6 bases and the V segment lost 4 bases, leaving 11 bases of the junction unmatched. This clone showed up just once. Sequenced by immunoSEQ multiplex PCR; TCRdb stores in-frame clones only, minus some. The sample yields some 94,000 clones, roughly 84% seen once. The chain carries TRBV4-1 and TRBJ2-7; TRBD2 agrees at 8 bases. The clonotype comes from a man between 65 and 80 years old with active or convalescent COVID-19. Sequenced sample: peripheral blood. CDR3 in amino acids: CASSPRQGLGLEQYF. The DNA of the CDR3 is TGCGCCAGCAGCCCAAGGCAGGGACTAGGGCTCGAGCAGTACTTC.